These T cell receptor beta chains were read from a single sample in a study of blood T cell repertoires in COVID-19. The protocol was immunoSEQ multiplex PCR, while the TCRdb copy is restricted to in-frame clones and leaves out a portion. The profile shows about 66,000 clones, 82% of them singletons. The sequencing sample was made of peripheral blood. These receptors originate from a man aged 60 to 69 with acute or convalescent COVID-19. Both conserved end residues are part of each CDR3. A D gene is named only where the DNA matches it firmly. Clone size is stated in some rows and not others, as once, few, many or a class when expanded.

CASSGSGSITDTQYF	TGTGCCAGCAGCGGTAGCGGGTCGATCACAGATACGCAGTATTTT	TRBD2	TRBJ2-3	TRBV9	-
CASGEGGRSFF	TGTGCTAGTGGGGAGGGAGGGAGGTCTTTCTTT	-	TRBJ1-1	TRBV12-5	-
CASSEGLGQIYEQYF	TGTGCCAGCAGTGAAGGGTTGGGACAGATATACGAGCAGTACTTC	TRBD1	TRBJ2-7	TRBV2	-
CASSGAGGKNIQYF	TGTGCCAGCTCAGGGGCCGGGGGCAAAAACATTCAGTACTTC	-	TRBJ2-4	TRBV18	once
CASSIGGYSGNTIYF	TGCGCCAGCAGCATAGGGGGTTACTCTGGAAACACCATATATTTT	-	TRBJ1-3	TRBV5-1	-
CASSKQGSTEAFF	TGTGCCAGCAGTAAACAGGGGTCCACTGAAGCTTTCTTT	TRBD1	TRBJ1-1	TRBV2	-
CASSQDEVKAQYF	TGTGCCAGCAGCCAAGATGAGGTAAAGGCGCAGTATTTT	-	TRBJ2-3	TRBV4-2	-
CASNGQGLSEAFF	TGTGCCAGCAATGGACAGGGACTCTCTGAAGCTTTCTTT	TRBD1	TRBJ1-1	TRBV2	-
CASSLVPGLNTEAFF	TGTGCCAGCAGCTTAGTCCCAGGTTTGAACACTGAAGCTTTCTTT	-	TRBJ1-1	TRBV7-9	once
CASSFRDRGNTEAFF	TGTGCCAGCAGTTTCCGGGACAGGGGGAACACTGAAGCTTTCTTT	TRBD1	TRBJ1-1	TRBV28	-
CASSHFLGPNQGAFF	TGTGCCAGCAGTCACTTCTTGGGGCCCAACCAAGGGGCTTTCTTT	-	TRBJ1-1	TRBV6-2/TRBV6-3	-
CASSWDRGAYEQYF	TGTGCCAGCAGTTGGGACAGGGGGGCCTACGAGCAGTACTTC	TRBD1	TRBJ2-7	TRBV6-2/TRBV6-3	-
CASSFGQGLGGYTF	TGTGCCAGCAGCTTTGGACAGGGGCTGGGGGGCTACACCTTC	TRBD1	TRBJ1-2	TRBV7-6	-
CASSVKGQDYEQYF	TGTGCCAGCAGCGTCAAGGGACAGGACTACGAGCAGTACTTC	TRBD1	TRBJ2-7	TRBV9	-
CASSYSGFRDNEQFF	TGTGCCAGCAGTTACTCCGGTTTCAGGGACAATGAGCAGTTCTTC	-	TRBJ2-1	TRBV6-2/TRBV6-3	-
CSVGTAQETQYF	TGCAGCGTGGGGACAGCACAAGAGACCCAGTACTTC	TRBD1	TRBJ2-5	TRBV29-1	-
CASSQEADSNYGYTF	TGCGCCAGCAGCCAAGAGGCAGACAGCAACTATGGCTACACCTTC	-	TRBJ1-2	TRBV4-3	-
CASSGINRAANYGYTF	TGTGCCAGCAGCGGAATCAACAGGGCTGCTAACTATGGCTACACCTTC	-	TRBJ1-2	TRBV5-6	-
CASSLDRRNTEAFF	TGTGCCAGCAGCCTGGACAGGCGGAACACTGAAGCTTTCTTT	TRBD1	TRBJ1-1	TRBV6-5	-
CASSRVPTNEKLFF	TGTGCCAGTAGTCGGGTCCCAACTAATGAAAAACTGTTTTTT	-	TRBJ1-4	TRBV19	-
CASSPNRGLGANVLTF	TGTGCCAGCTCACCAAACAGGGGGCTGGGGGCCAACGTCCTGACTTTC	TRBD1	TRBJ2-6	TRBV18	-
CASSPGVQLNTEAFF	TGTGCCAGCTCACCAGGTGTACAGCTGAACACTGAAGCTTTCTTT	-	TRBJ1-1	TRBV18	-
CAISDAGKVGPTQYF	TGTGCCATCAGTGACGCCGGGAAAGTAGGGCCTACGCAGTATTTT	-	TRBJ2-3	TRBV10-3	-
CASRISGEPYEQYF	TGTGCCAGCAGAATATCCGGGGAGCCCTACGAGCAGTACTTC	-	TRBJ2-7	TRBV7-9	-
CASSYAGGSNQPQHF	TGTGCCAGCAGTTACGCCGGGGGAAGCAATCAGCCCCAGCATTTT	-	TRBJ1-5	TRBV6-2/TRBV6-3	-
CATSGPGFGETQYF	TGTGCCACCAGTGGCCCGGGGTTTGGAGAGACCCAGTACTTC	-	TRBJ2-5	TRBV24-1	-
CASSEERSATNEKLFF	TGTGCCAGCAGTGAAGAGAGATCTGCAACTAATGAAAAACTGTTTTTT	-	TRBJ1-4	TRBV6-1	once
CASSQGWRTEAFF	TGCGCCAGCAGCCAAGGGTGGAGGACTGAAGCTTTCTTT	-	TRBJ1-1	TRBV4-3	-
CASSLRTGRETQYF	TGTGCCAGCAGCTTGCGGACAGGGAGAGAGACCCAGTACTTC	TRBD1	TRBJ2-5	TRBV5-5	-
CASSALQGGGTEAFF	TGTGCCAGCAGCGCTTTACAGGGAGGGGGCACTGAAGCTTTCTTT	-	TRBJ1-1	TRBV9	-
CATSRDFQTESPEKLFF	TGTGCCACCAGCAGAGATTTTCAGACGGAGTCCCCGGAAAAACTGTTTTTT	-	TRBJ1-4	TRBV15	-
CASSPPGARVHEQYF	TGTGCCAGCAGCCCCCCAGGGGCGAGAGTCCACGAGCAGTACTTC	-	TRBJ2-7	TRBV14	-
CASSLGSGGYGTEAFF	TGTGCCAGCAGCTTGGGGTCAGGGGGGTATGGCACTGAAGCTTTCTTT	TRBD1	TRBJ1-1	TRBV5-4	-
CASSPGGRNTEAFF	TGCGCCAGCAGCCCGGGAGGGCGCAACACTGAAGCTTTCTTT	-	TRBJ1-1	TRBV5-1	-
CASSQDLFSRGEAFF	TGTGCCAGCAGCCAAGACCTTTTTTCTCGCGGTGAAGCTTTCTTT	-	TRBJ1-1	TRBV3-1/TRBV3-2	-
CAWSVLTGNTIYF	TGTGCCTGGAGTGTACTAACTGGAAACACCATATATTTT	-	TRBJ1-3	TRBV30	few
CASSRLSSGGSYEQYF	TGTGCCAGCAGCCGACTCTCTAGCGGGGGTTCCTACGAGCAGTACTTC	TRBD2	TRBJ2-7	TRBV5-4	-
CACAIRGNQPQHF	TGTGCCTGTGCTATCCGGGGCAATCAGCCCCAGCATTTT	-	TRBJ1-5	TRBV30	-
CASSRGRANEKLFF	TGTGCCAGCAGCCGGGGAAGGGCGAATGAAAAACTGTTTTTT	-	TRBJ1-4	TRBV5-6	-
CAWSEGTGGTF	TGTGCCTGGAGTGAAGGGACAGGGGGCACCTTC	TRBD1	TRBJ1-2	TRBV30	-
CASRSGQDDYGYTF	TGTGCCAGCAGATCTGGACAGGATGACTATGGCTACACCTTC	TRBD1	TRBJ1-2	TRBV5-4	-
CASSPQISENTEAFF	TGTGCCAGCTCACCCCAGATTAGCGAGAACACTGAAGCTTTCTTT	-	TRBJ1-1	TRBV18	-
CASSYLHQELFF	TGTGCCAGCAGTTACTTACACCAGGAGCTGTTTTTT	-	TRBJ2-2	TRBV6-2/TRBV6-3	-
CASSARIEKLFF	TGTGCCAGCAGTGCCAGGATCGAAAAACTGTTTTTT	-	TRBJ1-4	TRBV2	-
CASSYSPGGGTGELFF	TGTGCCAGCAGTTACTCCCCGGGGGGGGGTACCGGGGAGCTGTTTTTT	TRBD2	TRBJ2-2	TRBV6-5	-